Sequencing of this T cell receptor beta chain was carried out in a study of patients and donors after allogeneic stem cell transplantation. This clonotype was found a few times. From the RT-PCR reads, TCRdb called clonotypes with MiXCR, one entry per CDR3 protein. This table has roughly 940,000 distinct CDR3 sequences, roughly 17% appearing once. J lost 0 bases, V lost 5 bases, and 5 bases had no gene match. The CDR3 covers 16 residues. Germline CDR1 MDHEN, CDR2 SYDVKM. This TCR was sampled from a human donor who was either an allogeneic HSCT recipient or a stem cell or donor lymphocyte infusion donor (not recorded which). It is not recorded whose cells these are; they may come from a transplant donor. Sequenced input: blood, either unsorted or a sorted T cell fraction (not recorded which). The V gene is TRBV28, the J gene TRBJ2-1, with 9 bases fitting TRBD1. For the CDR3, the DNA is TGTGCCAGCAGTCCTCGACAGGGGGACTCCTACAATGAGCAGTTCTTC. It specifies CASSPRQGDSYNEQFF. Combining the CDR3 with reference TRBV28 and TRBJ2-1 gives the whole variable domain DVKVTQSSRYLVKRTGEKVFLECVQDMDHENMFWYRQDPGLGLRLIYFSYDVKMKEKGDIPEGYSVSREKKERFSLILESASTNQTSMYLCASSPRQGDSYNEQFFGPGTRLTVL.